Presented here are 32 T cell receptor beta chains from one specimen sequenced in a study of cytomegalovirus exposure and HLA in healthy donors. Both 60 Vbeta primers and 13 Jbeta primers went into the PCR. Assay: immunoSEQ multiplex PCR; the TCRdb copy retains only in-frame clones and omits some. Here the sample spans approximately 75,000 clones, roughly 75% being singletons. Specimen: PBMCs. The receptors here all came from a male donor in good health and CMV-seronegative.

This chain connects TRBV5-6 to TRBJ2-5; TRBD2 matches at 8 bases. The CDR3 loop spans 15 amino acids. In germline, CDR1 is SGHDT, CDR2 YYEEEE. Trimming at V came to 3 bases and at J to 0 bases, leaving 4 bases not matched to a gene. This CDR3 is CASSSSSGDQETQYF. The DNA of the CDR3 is TGTGCCAGCAGCTCCAGTAGCGGGGACCAAGAGACCCAGTACTTC.

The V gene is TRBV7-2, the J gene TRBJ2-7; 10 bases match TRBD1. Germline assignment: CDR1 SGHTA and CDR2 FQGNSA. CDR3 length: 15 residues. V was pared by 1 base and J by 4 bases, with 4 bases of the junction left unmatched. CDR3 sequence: CASSLGTGGPYEQYF. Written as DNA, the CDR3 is TGTGCCAGCAGCTTAGGGACAGGGGGACCTTACGAGCAGTACTTC.

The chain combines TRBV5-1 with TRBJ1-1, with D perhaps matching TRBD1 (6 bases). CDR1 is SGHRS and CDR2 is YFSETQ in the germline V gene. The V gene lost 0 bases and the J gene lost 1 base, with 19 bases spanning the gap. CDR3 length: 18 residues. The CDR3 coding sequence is TGCGCCAGCAGCTTGGGGCGGCGTGTTCCGGGACAGAACACTGAAGCTTTCTTT. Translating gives CASSLGRRVPGQNTEAFF.

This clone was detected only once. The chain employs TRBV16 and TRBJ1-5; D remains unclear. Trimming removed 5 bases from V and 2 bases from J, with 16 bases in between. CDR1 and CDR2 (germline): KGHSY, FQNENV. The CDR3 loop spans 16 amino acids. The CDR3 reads CASSSTQRLGNQPQHF. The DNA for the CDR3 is TGTGCCAGCAGCTCTACTCAGCGACTAGGCAATCAGCCCCAGCATTTT.

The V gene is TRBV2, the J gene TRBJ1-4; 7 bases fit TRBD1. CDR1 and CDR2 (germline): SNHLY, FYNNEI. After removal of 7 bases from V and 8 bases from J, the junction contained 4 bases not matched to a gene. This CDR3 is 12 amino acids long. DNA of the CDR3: TGTGCCAGCAAAGGGACAGACGAAAAACTGTTTTTT. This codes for CASKGTDEKLFF.

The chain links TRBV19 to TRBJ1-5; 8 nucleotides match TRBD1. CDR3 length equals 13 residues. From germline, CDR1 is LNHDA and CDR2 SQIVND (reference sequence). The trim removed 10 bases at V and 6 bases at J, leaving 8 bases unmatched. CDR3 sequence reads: CAIGQGVVQPQHF. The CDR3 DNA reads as TGTGCCATCGGACAGGGTGTGGTTCAGCCCCAGCATTTT.

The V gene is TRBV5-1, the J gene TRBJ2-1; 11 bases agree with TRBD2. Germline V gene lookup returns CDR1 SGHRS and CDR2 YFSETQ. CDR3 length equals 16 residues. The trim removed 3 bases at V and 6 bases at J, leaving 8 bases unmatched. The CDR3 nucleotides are TGCGCCAGCAGCTCCAGGGGTAGCGGGAGGGCCAATGAGCAGTTCTTC. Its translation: CASSSRGSGRANEQFF.

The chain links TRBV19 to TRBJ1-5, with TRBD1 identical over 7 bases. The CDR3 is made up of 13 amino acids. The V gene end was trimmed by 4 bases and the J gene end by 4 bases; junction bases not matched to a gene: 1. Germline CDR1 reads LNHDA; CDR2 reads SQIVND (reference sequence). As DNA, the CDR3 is TGTGCCAGTAGTACGACAGGGAATCAGCCCCAGCATTTT. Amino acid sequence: CASSTTGNQPQHF.

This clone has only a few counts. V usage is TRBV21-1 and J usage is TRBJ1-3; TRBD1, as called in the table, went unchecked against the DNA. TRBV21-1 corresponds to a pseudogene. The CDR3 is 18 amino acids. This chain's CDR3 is CASSKVRGQQSSGNTIYF. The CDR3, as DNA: TGTGCCAGCAGCAAAGTCCGGGGACAGCAGAGCTCTGGAAACACCATATATTTT.

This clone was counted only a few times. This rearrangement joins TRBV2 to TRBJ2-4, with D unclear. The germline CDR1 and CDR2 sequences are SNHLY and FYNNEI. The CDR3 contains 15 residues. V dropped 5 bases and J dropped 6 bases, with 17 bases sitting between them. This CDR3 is CASSRRSEAVNIQYF. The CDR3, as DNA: TGTGCCAGCAGTCGCCGTTCAGAGGCGGTAAACATTCAGTACTTC.

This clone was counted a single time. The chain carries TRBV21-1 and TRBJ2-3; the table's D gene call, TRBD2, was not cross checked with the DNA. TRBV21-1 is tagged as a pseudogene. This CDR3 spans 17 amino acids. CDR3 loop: CASSNSTSGIVPDTQYF. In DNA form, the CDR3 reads TGTGCCAGCAGCAATTCGACTAGCGGGATAGTCCCAGATACGCAGTATTTT.

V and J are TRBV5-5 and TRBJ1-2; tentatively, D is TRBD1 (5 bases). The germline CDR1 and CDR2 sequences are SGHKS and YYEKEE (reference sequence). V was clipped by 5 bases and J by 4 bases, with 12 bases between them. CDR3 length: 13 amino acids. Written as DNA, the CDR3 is TGTGCCAGCAGTTCCCGTGGGGCCTATGGCTACACCTTC. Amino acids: CASSSRGAYGYTF.

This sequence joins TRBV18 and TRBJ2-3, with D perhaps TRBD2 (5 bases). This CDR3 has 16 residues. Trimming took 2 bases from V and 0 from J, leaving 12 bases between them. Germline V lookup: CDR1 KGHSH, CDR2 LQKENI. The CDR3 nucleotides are TGTGCCAGCTCACCATTCGGAGGAGTCAGCACAGATACGCAGTATTTT. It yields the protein CASSPFGGVSTDTQYF. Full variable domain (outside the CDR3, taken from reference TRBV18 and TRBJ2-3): NAGVMQNPRHLVRRRGQEARLRCSPMKGHSHVYWYRQLPEEGLKFMVYLQKENIIDESGMPKERFSAEFPKEGPSILRIQQVVRGDSAAYFCASSPFGGVSTDTQYFGPGTRLTVL.

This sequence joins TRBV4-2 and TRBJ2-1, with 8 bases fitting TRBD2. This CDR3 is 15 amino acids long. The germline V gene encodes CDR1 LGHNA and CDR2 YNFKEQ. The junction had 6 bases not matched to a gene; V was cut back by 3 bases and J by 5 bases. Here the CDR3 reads CASSHPGLGNNEQFF. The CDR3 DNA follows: TGTGCCAGCAGCCACCCGGGACTAGGGAACAATGAGCAGTTCTTC.

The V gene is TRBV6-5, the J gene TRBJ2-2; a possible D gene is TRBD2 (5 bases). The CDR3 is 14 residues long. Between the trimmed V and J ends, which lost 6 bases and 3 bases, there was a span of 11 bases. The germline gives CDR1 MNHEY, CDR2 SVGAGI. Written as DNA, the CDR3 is TGTGCCAGCAGCCTCGGGAAGTACACCGGGGAGCTGTTTTTT. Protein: CASSLGKYTGELFF.

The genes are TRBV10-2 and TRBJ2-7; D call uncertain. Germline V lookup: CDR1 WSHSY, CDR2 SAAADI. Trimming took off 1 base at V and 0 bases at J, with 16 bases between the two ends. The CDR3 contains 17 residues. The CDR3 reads CASSEFGGLDSSYEQYF. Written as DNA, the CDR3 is TGCGCCAGCAGTGAGTTTGGCGGTCTTGATAGCTCCTACGAGCAGTACTTC.

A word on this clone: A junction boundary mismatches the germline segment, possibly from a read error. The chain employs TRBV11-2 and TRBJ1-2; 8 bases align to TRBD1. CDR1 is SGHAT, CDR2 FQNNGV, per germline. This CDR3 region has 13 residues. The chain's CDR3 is CASSPTGVGGYPF. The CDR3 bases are TGTGCCAGCAGCCCGACAGGGGTTGGTGGCTACCCCTTC.

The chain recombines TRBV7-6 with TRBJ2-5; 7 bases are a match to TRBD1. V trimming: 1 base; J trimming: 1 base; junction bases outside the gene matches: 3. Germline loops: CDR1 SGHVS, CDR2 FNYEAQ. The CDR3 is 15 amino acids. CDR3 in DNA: TGTGCCAGCAGCTTAGTGGGGACAGTCCAAGAGACCCAGTACTTC. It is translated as CASSLVGTVQETQYF. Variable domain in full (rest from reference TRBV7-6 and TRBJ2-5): GAGVSQSPRYKVTKRGQDVALRCDPISGHVSLYWYRQALGQGPEFLTYFNYEAQQDKSGLPNDRFSAERPEGSISTLTIQRTEQRDSAMYRCASSLVGTVQETQYFGPGTRLLVL.

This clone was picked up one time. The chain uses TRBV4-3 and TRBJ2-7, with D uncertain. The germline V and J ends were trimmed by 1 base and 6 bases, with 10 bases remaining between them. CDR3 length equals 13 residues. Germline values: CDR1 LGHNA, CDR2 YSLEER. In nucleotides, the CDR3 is TGCGCCAGCAGCCAAGCTGGTGGCCGCGAGCAGTACTTC. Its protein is CASSQAGGREQYF.

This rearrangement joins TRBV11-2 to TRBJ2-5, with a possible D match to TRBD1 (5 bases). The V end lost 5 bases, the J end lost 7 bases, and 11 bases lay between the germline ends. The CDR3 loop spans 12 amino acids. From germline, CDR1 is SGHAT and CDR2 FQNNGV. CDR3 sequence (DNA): TGTGCCAGCAGCCCAGAAGGGGTGACCCAGTACTTC. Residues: CASSPEGVTQYF.

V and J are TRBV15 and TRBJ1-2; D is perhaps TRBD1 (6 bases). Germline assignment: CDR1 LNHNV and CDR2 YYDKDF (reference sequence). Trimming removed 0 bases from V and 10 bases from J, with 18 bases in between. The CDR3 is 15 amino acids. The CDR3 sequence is CATSRDPGAYNAYTF. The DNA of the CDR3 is TGTGCCACCAGCAGAGATCCAGGGGCCTATAATGCCTACACCTTC.

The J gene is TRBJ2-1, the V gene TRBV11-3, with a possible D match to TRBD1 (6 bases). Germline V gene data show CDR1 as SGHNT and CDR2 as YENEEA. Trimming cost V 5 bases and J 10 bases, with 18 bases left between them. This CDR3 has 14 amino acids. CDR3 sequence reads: CASSGINRVGEQFF. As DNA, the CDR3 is TGTGCCAGCAGCGGGATTAACAGGGTTGGAGAGCAGTTCTTC.

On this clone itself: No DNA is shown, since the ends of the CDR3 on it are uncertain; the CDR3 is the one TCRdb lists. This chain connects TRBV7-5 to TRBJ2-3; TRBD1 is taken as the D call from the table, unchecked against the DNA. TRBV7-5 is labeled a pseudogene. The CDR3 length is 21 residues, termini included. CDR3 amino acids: CARSSAVPQGTQYFGQGTQYF.

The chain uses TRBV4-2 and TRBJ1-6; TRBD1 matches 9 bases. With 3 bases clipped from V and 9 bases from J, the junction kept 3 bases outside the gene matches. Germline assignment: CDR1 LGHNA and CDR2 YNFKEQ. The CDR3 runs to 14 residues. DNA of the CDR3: TGTGCCAGCAGCCACCGGGACAGGGCTTCACCCCTCCACTTT. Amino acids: CASSHRDRASPLHF.

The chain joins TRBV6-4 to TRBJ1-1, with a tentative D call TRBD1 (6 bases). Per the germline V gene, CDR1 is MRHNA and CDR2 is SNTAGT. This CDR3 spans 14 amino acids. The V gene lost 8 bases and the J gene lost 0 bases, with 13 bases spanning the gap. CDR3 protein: CASSPGHMNTEAFF. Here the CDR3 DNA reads TGTGCCAGCTCGCCGGGACATATGAACACTGAAGCTTTCTTT.

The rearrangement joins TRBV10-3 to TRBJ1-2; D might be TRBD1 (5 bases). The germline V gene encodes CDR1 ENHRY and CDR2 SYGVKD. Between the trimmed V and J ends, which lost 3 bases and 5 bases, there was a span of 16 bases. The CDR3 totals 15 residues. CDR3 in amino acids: CAISEYGGSGYGYTF. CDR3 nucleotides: TGTGCCATCAGTGAATACGGGGGTTCTGGGTATGGCTACACCTTC.

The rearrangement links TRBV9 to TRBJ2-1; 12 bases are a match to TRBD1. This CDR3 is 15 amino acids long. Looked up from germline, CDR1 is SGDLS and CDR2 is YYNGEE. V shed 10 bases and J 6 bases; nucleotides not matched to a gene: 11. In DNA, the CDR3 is TGTGCCGGGTCGCGGGGACAGGGGGCTGGCAATGAGCAGTTCTTC. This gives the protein CAGSRGQGAGNEQFF.

The DNA for the CDR3 is TGCGCCAGCAGCCAAGACGGGAACTCTGGGGCCAACGTCCTGACTTTC. As protein: CASSQDGNSGANVLTF. This chain links TRBV4-3 with TRBJ2-6, with TRBD2 as a possible D gene (5 bases). The germline V gene encodes CDR1 LGHNA and CDR2 YSLEER. V shed 0 bases and J shed 0 bases, with 6 bases lying between them. There are 16 residues in the CDR3.

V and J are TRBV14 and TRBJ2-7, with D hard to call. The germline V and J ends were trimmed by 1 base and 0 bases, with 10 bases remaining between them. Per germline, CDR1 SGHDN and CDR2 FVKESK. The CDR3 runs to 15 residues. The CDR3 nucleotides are TGTGCCAGCAGCCAAGGTCCAAAGAGCTCCTACGAGCAGTACTTC. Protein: CASSQGPKSSYEQYF.

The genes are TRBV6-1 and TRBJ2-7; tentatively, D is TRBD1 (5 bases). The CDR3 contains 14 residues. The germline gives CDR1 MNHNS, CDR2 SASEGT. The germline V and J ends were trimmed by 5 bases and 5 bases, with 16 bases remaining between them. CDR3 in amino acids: CASSYKYRFDEQYF. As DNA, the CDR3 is TGTGCCAGCAGTTATAAGTACAGGTTCGACGAGCAGTACTTC.

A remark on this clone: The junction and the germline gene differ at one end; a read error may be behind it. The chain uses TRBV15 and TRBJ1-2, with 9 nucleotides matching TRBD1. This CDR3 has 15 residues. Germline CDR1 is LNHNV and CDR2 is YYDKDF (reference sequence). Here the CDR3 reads CATSRNPGQGNGYPF. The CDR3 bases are TGTGCCACCAGCAGAAACCCGGGACAGGGTAATGGCTACCCCTTC.

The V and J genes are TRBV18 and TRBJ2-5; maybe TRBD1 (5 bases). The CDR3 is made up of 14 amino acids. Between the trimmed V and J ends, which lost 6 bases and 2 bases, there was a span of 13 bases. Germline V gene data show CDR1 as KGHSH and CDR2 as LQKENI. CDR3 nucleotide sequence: TGTGCCAGCTCCCTTAGGGGAACTCAAGAGACCCAGTACTTC. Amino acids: CASSLRGTQETQYF.